This T cell receptor beta chain was profiled in a study of blood T cell repertoires in COVID-19. Trimming left V 5 bases short and J 3 bases short, with 15 bases between. Germline values: CDR1 MNHEY, CDR2 SMNVEV (reference sequence). The CDR3 has 15 amino acids. TCRdb's table, derived via immunoSEQ multiplex PCR, lists solely in-frame clones and lacks some. The sample lists 250,000 to 350,000 clones; around 90% were seen once. The specimen was peripheral blood. This rearrangement joins TRBV27 to TRBJ2-3, with no clear D. The TCR was taken from a young man with active or convalescent COVID-19. In nucleotides, the CDR3 is TGTGCCAGCAGTCTGACTCCGTCCGGGACAGATACGCAGTATTTT. Its protein product is CASSLTPSGTDTQYF.